The following is a TCR beta chain sequence with its context. The antigen remains unidentified. These data are taken from a study of cytomegalovirus exposure and HLA in healthy donors. Study-wide background: Among approximately 400 genotyped donors, about 80% fell in the Caucasian-associated ancestry cluster. General study findings and limits: Cytomegalovirus association was listed for around 170 TCR beta chains. Prior analysis indicated that the majority of TCR beta V segments exhibited productivity approximately 87% or approximately 30% of the time.

This CDR3 spans 11 amino acids. The V gene lost 0 bases and the J gene lost 7 bases, with 3 bases spanning the gap. Germline V gene sequence: CDR1 MGHRA, CDR2 YSYEKL. The study ran its PCR with 60 Vbeta and 13 Jbeta primers. Some clones are missing from TCRdb's copy, which holds only in-frame ones; the method was immunoSEQ multiplex PCR. There are some 160,000 clones in the sample; 77% occur only once, and around 1.5% lies in the top ten. The genes are TRBV4-1 and TRBJ1-2, with unresolved D. Material: PBMCs. The TCR was taken from a young woman in good health and CMV-seronegative. Written as DNA, the CDR3 is TGCGCCAGCAGCCAAGATCGTGGCTACACCTTC. Protein sequence: CASSQDRGYTF.